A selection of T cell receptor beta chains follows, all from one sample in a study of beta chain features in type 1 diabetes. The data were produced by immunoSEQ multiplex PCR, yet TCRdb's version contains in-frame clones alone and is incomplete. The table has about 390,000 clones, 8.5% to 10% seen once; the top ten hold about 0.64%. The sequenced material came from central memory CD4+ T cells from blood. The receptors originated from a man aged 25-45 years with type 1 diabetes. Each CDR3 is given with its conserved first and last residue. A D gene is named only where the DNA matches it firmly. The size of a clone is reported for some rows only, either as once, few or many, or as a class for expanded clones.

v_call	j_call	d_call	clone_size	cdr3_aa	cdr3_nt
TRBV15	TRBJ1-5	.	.	CATSRVSNQPQHF	TGTGCCACCAGCAGAGTTAGCAATCAGCCCCAGCATTTT
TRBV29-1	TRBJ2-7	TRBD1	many	CSVKGTGVYEQYF	TGCAGCGTTAAGGGGACAGGGGTTTACGAGCAGTACTTC
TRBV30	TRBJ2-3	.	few	CAWTLPSTDTQYF	TGTGCCTGGACTTTACCAAGCACAGATACGCAGTATTTT
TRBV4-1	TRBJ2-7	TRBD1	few	CASSHPGQGIYEQYF	TGCGCCAGCAGCCACCCGGGACAGGGGATCTACGAGCAGTACTTC
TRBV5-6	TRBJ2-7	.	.	CASSLVSEQYF	TGTGCCAGCAGCTTGGTCAGCGAGCAGTACTTC
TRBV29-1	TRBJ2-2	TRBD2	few	CSAPLAGNTGELFF	TGCAGCGCTCCCCTAGCGGGGAACACCGGGGAGCTGTTTTTT
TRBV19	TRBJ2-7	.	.	CASQPTTASYEQYF	TGTGCCAGCCAACCGACGACAGCCTCCTACGAGCAGTACTTC
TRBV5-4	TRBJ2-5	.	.	CASRWSQGQETQYF	TGTGCCAGCAGGTGGTCTCAGGGTCAAGAGACCCAGTACTTC
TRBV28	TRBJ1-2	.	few	CTSRKTGGYGYTF	TGTACCAGCAGGAAGACAGGAGGCTATGGCTACACCTTC
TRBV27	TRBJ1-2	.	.	CASTNQGNNGYTF	TGTGCCAGCACTAACCAGGGTAACAATGGCTACACCTTC
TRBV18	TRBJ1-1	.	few	CASSPQTRDTEAFF	TGTGCCAGCTCACCTCAAACACGAGACACTGAAGCTTTCTTT
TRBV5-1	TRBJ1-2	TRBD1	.	CASSIGQGEIYTF	TGCGCCAGCAGCATAGGACAGGGGGAGATATACACCTTC
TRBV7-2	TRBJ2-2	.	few	CASSLFGGSNTGELFF	TGTGCCAGCAGCTTATTTGGCGGATCGAACACCGGGGAGCTGTTTTTT
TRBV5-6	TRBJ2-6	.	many	CASSQRRNSGANVLTF	TGTGCCAGCAGCCAGCGACGGAACTCTGGGGCCAACGTCCTGACTTTC
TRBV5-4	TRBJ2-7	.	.	CASRPDRSSYEQYF	TGTGCCAGCAGACCCGACAGAAGCTCCTACGAGCAGTACTTC
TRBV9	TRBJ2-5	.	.	CASSVGGGGETQYF	TGTGCCAGCAGCGTAGGAGGAGGGGGAGAGACCCAGTACTTC
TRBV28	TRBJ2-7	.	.	CASSLTREQYF	TGTGCCAGCAGTTTAACCCGCGAGCAGTACTTC
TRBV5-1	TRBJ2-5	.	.	CASSLSVGEKETQYF	TGCGCCAGCAGCTTGAGTGTAGGAGAGAAAGAGACCCAGTACTTC
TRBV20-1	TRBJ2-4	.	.	CSARSGRIQYF	TGCAGTGCTAGGTCAGGGAGGATTCAGTACTTC
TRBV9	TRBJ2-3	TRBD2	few	CASSRGLAGGISSTDTQYF	TGTGCCAGCAGCCGGGGACTAGCGGGAGGAATTTCTAGCACAGATACGCAGTATTTT
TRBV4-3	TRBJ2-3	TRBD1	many	CASSQGTGASRDTQYF	TGCGCCAGCAGCCAAGGGACAGGGGCGTCAAGAGATACGCAGTATTTT
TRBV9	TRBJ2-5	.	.	CASSEMTRLRETQYF	TGTGCCAGCAGCGAGATGACTAGGCTGAGGGAGACCCAGTACTTC
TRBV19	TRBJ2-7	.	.	CASSRQGQPYEQYF	TGTGCCAGTAGTAGGCAGGGGCAACCCTACGAGCAGTACTTC
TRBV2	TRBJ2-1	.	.	CASSGEAGYYNEQFF	TGTGCCAGCAGTGGAGAGGCAGGGTACTACAATGAGCAGTTCTTC
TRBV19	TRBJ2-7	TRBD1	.	CASSSRTGSFEQYF	TGTGCCAGTAGTTCCAGGACAGGGTCTTTCGAGCAGTACTTC
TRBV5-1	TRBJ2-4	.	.	CARGGASKNIQYF	TGCGCCCGAGGCGGGGCGAGCAAAAACATTCAGTACTTC
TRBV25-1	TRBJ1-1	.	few	CASGLNTEAFF	TGTGCCAGCGGTCTGAACACTGAAGCTTTCTTT
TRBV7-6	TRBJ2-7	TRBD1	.	CASSHDRGFGEQYF	TGTGCCAGCAGCCACGACAGGGGATTTGGCGAGCAGTACTTC
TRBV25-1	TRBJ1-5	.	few	CASSEAGGGNQPQHF	TGTGCCAGCAGTGAGGCGGGGGGGGGCAATCAGCCCCAGCATTTT
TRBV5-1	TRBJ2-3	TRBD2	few	CASRGLAEQTDTQYF	TGCGCCAGCAGGGGACTAGCGGAACAAACAGATACGCAGTATTTT
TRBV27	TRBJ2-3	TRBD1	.	CASSQGGGFADTQYF	TGTGCCAGCTCCCAAGGGGGCGGATTTGCAGATACGCAGTATTTT
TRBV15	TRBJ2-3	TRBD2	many	CATSRDFGSSGDTQYF	TGTGCCACCAGCAGAGATTTCGGGTCTAGCGGAGATACGCAGTATTTT
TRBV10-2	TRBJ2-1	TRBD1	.	CASTHAGQGTEQFF	TGCGCCAGCACTCACGCGGGACAGGGGACTGAGCAGTTCTTC
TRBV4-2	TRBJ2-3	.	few	CASSQGGLPSTDTQYF	TGTGCCAGCAGCCAAGGAGGACTTCCTAGCACAGATACGCAGTATTTT
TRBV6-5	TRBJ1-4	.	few	CASGGEREKLFF	TGTGCCAGTGGGGGGGAACGAGAAAAACTGTTTTTT
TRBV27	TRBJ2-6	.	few	CASSLGVSGANVLTF	TGTGCCAGCAGTTTAGGGGTCTCTGGGGCCAACGTCCTGACTTTC
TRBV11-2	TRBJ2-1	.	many	CASSLASVFNEQFF	TGTGCCAGCAGCTTGGCTAGCGTTTTCAATGAGCAGTTCTTC
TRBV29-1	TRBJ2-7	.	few	CSVNRVGNEQYF	TGCAGCGTTAACAGGGTCGGGAACGAGCAGTACTTC
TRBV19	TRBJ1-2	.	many	CASRNTGEGDYGYTF	TGTGCCAGTAGAAATACGGGGGAAGGGGACTATGGCTACACCTTC
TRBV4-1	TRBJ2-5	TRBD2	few	CASRTLAGGPGTQYF	TGCGCCAGCAGAACGTTAGCGGGAGGGCCAGGGACCCAGTACTTC